This T cell receptor beta chain derives from a study of T cells in Graves' hyperthyroidism and ophthalmopathy (dated by TCRdb to 2018 to 2020). Turning to the overall study: Peripheral blood samples were taken at the time of initial diagnosis, prior to any treatment. TCR Vbeta CDR3 sequencing of 140 or so peripheral blood samples (43 ophthalmopathy, some 75 hyperthyroidism and approximately 17 progressor patients) is reported in the paper. For training and testing, the approximately 97 patients in the discovery cohort were randomly divided in a 7:3 ratio. Prospective prediction of ophthalmopathy was tested in an independent validation cohort of fewer than 20 hyperthyroidism patients and around 16 patients who later progressed to ophthalmopathy. The study also compared thyroid tissue and blood T-cell repertoires from a handful of Graves' hyperthyroidism patients. A discovery cohort of roughly 96 patients, about 40 with Graves' ophthalmopathy and 57 with stable Graves' hyperthyroidism, was used to find distinguishing TCR V-J signatures. Following sampling, methimazole starting at 30 mg daily was given to hyperthyroidism patients, and high-dose intravenous methylprednisolone was given to ophthalmopathy patients.

Ophthalmopathy patients had moderately to severely active disease, with a Clinical Activity Score of 3 or more, a NOSPECS grade of 4 or more, and a disease duration of less than 3 months. Any patient with an uncontrolled infection, another autoimmune disease, pregnancy or lactation was excluded. Diagnoses relied on clinical symptoms, serum thyroxine and TRAb, thyroid ultrasound and orbital computed tomography. PBMCs were separated from 7.5 to 10 ml of fresh peripheral blood using Ficoll-Paque density gradient centrifugation. Total RNA was extracted using Trizol reagent, and RNA quality was assessed on an Agilent 2100 Bioanalyzer. CDR1 and CDR2 are drawn from the germline V gene: SGDLS, YYNGEE. V and J are truncated by 3 bases and 4 bases respectively, leaving an intervening sequence of 19 bases. From the cysteine through the phenylalanine, the CDR3 covers 16 amino acids. Left in the record is the CDR3 DNA by itself, 48 bases read in frame from the first base.

Summary of the overall study and its limitations: Most expanded thyroid clonotypes (frequency above 0.001) were also found in blood, which suggests that blood repertoires may mirror thyroid immune responses. A 13 V-J signature model separated ophthalmopathy from stable hyperthyroidism, with around 88% sensitivity and roughly 84% specificity in cross-validation and 80%/75% in testing. In validation, the model predicted progression to ophthalmopathy with approximately 71% sensitivity and approximately 78% specificity, a median of about 6 months before onset. Sample size was not statistically predetermined, and blinding of investigators to group allocation was not performed.

Remarks on this clonotype: Its antigen is currently not known. Base qualities are not recorded, but no much larger clone differs from it by a single base.

Amplification of TCR beta CDR3 regions was carried out from RNA transcripts. A first-round RT-PCR of the TCR CDR3 used the HTBI primer set with the Qiagen OneStep RT-PCR kit. The libraries were constructed in a second round of multiplex PCR and then size-selected and purified. Libraries were sequenced paired-end with 100 bp reads on an Illumina HiSeq2000. On the study's bioinformatics: Raw data were processed with SOAPnuke, discarding reads with adapters, uncalled bases, mean Phred below 15, or no exact constant-primer or identifier match. COPE v1.2.5 was used to merge the high-quality paired reads, and each unique nucleotide sequence was defined as a clonotype. MiTCR v1.1 was used to align the clonotypes against IMGT TRBV, TRBD and TRBJ reference segments. The analysis was restricted to V-J combinations with a frequency above 0.0001, which together covered roughly 99% of the repertoires. A TCS score was defined as the ratio of F50 (clonal expansion) to E x V (chaos), with BLOSUM62-based TCRdist applied between CDR3 peptides within each V-J. Welch's t-statistics and random forest reduced several hundred V-J features to 13, which were used in a naive Bayes classifier (R e1071). The public reads were reanalyzed by TCRdb: fastp trimming at Q25, MiXCR alignment, in-frame beta chains only. Rows are combined by CDR3 protein, so each entry shows the most common genes and DNA. These V and J calls are TCRdb output, not the study's own analysis. The sample table records 700,000 or so distinct CDR3 sequences; roughly 15% of these occur just once. Of the sample, 9.5% to 15% falls within the top ten clones.

The chain is encoded by TRBV9 joined to TRBJ1-2; the D gene remains uncertain. Input material: blood. The sequence was obtained from a woman aged 45 to 65 with Graves' ophthalmopathy. The DNA is TGTGCCAGCAGCGAGGGAGGAGGGCAGACGATCTATGGCTACACCTTC. Translated, it reads CASSEGGGQTIYGYTF.